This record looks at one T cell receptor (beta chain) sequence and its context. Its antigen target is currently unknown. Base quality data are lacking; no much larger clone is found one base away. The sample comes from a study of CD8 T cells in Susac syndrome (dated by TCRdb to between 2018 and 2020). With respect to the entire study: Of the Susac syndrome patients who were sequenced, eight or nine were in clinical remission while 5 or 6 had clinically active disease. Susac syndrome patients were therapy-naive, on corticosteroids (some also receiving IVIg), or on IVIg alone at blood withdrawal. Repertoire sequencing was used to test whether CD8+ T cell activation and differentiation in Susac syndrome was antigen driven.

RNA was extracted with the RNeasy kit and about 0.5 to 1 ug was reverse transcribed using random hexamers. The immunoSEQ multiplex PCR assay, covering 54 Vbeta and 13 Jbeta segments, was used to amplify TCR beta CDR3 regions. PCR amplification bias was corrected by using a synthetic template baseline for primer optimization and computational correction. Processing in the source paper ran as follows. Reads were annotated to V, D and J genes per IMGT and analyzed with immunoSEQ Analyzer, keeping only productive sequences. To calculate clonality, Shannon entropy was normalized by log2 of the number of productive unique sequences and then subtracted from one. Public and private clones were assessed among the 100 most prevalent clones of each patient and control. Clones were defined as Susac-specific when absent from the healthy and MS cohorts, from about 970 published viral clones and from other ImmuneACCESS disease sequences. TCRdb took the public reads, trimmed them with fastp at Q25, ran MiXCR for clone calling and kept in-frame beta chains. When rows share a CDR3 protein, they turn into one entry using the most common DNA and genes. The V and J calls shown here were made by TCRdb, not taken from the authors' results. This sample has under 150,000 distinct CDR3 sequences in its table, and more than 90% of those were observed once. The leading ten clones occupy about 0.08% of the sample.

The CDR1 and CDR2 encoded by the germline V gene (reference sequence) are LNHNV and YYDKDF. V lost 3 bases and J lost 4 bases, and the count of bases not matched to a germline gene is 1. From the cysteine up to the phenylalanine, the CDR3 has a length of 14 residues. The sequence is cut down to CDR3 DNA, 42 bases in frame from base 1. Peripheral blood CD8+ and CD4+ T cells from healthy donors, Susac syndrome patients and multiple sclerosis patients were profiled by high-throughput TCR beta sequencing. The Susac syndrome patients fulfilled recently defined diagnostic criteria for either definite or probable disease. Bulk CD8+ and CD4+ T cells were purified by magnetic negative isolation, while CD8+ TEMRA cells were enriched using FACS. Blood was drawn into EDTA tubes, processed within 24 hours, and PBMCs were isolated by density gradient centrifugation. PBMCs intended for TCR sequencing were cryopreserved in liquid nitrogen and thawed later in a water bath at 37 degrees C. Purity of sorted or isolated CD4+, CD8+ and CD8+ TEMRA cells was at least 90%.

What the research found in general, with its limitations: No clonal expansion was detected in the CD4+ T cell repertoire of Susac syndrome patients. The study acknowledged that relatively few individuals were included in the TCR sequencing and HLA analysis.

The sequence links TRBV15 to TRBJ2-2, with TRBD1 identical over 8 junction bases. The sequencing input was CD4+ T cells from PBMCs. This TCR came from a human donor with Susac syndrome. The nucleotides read TGTGCCACCAGCAGGGACAGGGCCACCGGGGAGCTGTTTTTT. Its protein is CATSRDRATGELFF.